These 16 T cell receptor beta chains originate from one sample sequenced in a study of blood T cell repertoires in COVID-19. The data were produced by immunoSEQ multiplex PCR, yet TCRdb's version contains in-frame clones alone and is incomplete. The table lists over 150,000 clones, about 79% of them singletons. The material sequenced was peripheral blood. These receptors originate from a woman between 55 and 75 years old with acute or convalescent COVID-19.

The gene calls are TRBV6-5 and TRBJ1-2; 7 bases map to TRBD1. CDR1 and CDR2 (germline): MNHEY, SVGAGI. The CDR3 loop spans 15 amino acids. V lost 0 bases, J lost 8 bases, and 9 bases stayed unmatched. CDR3 coding DNA: TGTGCCAGCAGTTACTCGTACCAAACAGGGGAGGGCTACACCTTC. This gives the protein CASSYSYQTGEGYTF.

The chain employs TRBV18 and TRBJ1-1, with a weak D call TRBD1 (6 bases). CDR1 is KGHSH, CDR2 LQKENI, per germline. This CDR3 contains 15 residues. V shed 2 bases and J shed 6 bases, with 16 bases lying between them. CDR3 coding DNA: TGTGCCAGCTCACCATCAGGGGTTATTCTCTCTGAAGCTTTCTTT. As protein: CASSPSGVILSEAFF.

The chain carries TRBV3-1 (or the pseudogene TRBV3-2) and TRBJ2-7; possible D gene TRBD1, 6 bases. The germline gives CDR1 LGHDT, CDR2 YNNKEL (reference sequence). Trimming left V 4 bases short and J 10 bases short, with 17 bases between. The CDR3 loop spans 13 amino acids. CDR3 bases: TGTGCCAGCAGCCTTTCCCACAGGGAGACTCAGTACTTC. Encoded protein: CASSLSHRETQYF.

The chain has TRBV9 and TRBJ1-1, with 10 bases aligning to TRBD1. The CDR3 covers 16 residues. CDR1 and CDR2 (germline): SGDLS, YYNGEE. The V gene end was trimmed by 4 bases and the J gene end by 4 bases; junction bases not matched to a gene: 10. CDR3 sequence: CASSPRQGAAGTEAFF. CDR3 nucleotides: TGTGCCAGCAGCCCCCGACAGGGGGCAGCGGGCACTGAAGCTTTCTTT.

This clone is a singleton in its sample. In the same sample, other DNA sequences code for this CDR3. This chain uses TRBV3-1 (or the pseudogene TRBV3-2) with TRBJ1-5; 8 nucleotides line up with TRBD1. The CDR3 is made up of 13 amino acids. V trimming: 6 bases; J trimming: 9 bases; junction bases outside the gene matches: 7. Germline CDR1 is LGHDT and CDR2 is YNNKEL (reference sequence). CDR3 amino acids: CASSYRGEGPQHF. CDR3 in DNA: TGTGCCAGCAGTTACAGGGGGGAAGGGCCCCAGCATTTT.

The V and J genes are TRBV7-6 and TRBJ1-5; no firm D call. Germline CDR1 reads SGHVS; CDR2 reads FNYEAQ. V was pared by 9 bases and J by 0 bases, with 9 bases between. The CDR3 is made up of 13 amino acids. This CDR3 is CARDYFSNQPQHF. DNA for the CDR3: TGTGCCAGAGACTATTTTAGCAATCAGCCCCAGCATTTT.

The V and J genes are TRBV19 and TRBJ1-1; no definite D call. This CDR3 comprises 13 residues. The germline V and J ends were trimmed by 4 bases and 1 base, with 7 bases remaining between them. CDR1 and CDR2 (germline): LNHDA, SQIVND (reference sequence). The CDR3 nucleotides read TGTGCCAGTAGTACCCTACCGAACACTGAAGCTTTCTTT. This gives the protein CASSTLPNTEAFF. Drawing the rest from reference TRBV19 and TRBJ1-1, the complete variable domain is DGGITQSPKYLFRKEGQNVTLSCEQNLNHDAMYWYRQDPGQGLRLIYYSQIVNDFQKGDIAEGYSVSREKKESFPLTVTSAQKNPTAFYLCASSTLPNTEAFFGQGTRLTVV.

This clone was detected a few times. Here the CDR3 reads CASIGQFSSGNTIYF. CDR3 nucleotides: TGTGCCAGCATTGGACAGTTTTCCTCTGGAAACACCATATATTTT. This sequence joins TRBV6-5 and TRBJ1-3; possibly TRBD1 for D (6 bases). In germline, CDR1 is MNHEY, CDR2 SVGAGI. V was clipped by 7 bases and J by 0 bases, with 13 bases between them. The CDR3 consists of 15 residues.

This rearrangement joins TRBV2 to TRBJ2-7, with D maybe TRBD1 (5 bases). V shed 4 bases and J shed 3 bases, with 10 bases lying between them. CDR3 length: 13 residues. Germline lookup yields CDR1 SNHLY and CDR2 FYNNEI. The DNA of the CDR3 is TGTGCCAGCAGTGGACAGACGAACTACGAGCAGTACGTC. It yields the protein CASSGQTNYEQYV.

This rearrangement joins TRBV9 to TRBJ1-5; D uncertain. The CDR3 has 14 residues. Germline lookup yields CDR1 SGDLS and CDR2 YYNGEE. The germline V and J ends were trimmed by 3 bases and 6 bases, with 13 bases remaining between them. The CDR3 loop is CASSAELFGQPQHF. The CDR3 coding sequence is TGTGCCAGCAGCGCAGAATTATTTGGTCAGCCCCAGCATTTT.

The chain is built from TRBV12-3 or TRBV12-4 and TRBJ1-1, with TRBD1 matching 7 bases. This CDR3 spans 12 amino acids. Unmatched junction bases numbered 5, after V lost 2 bases and J lost 11 bases. CDR3 in amino acids: CASSLRGTVAFF. CDR3 bases: TGTGCCAGCAGTTTACGGGGGACAGTTGCTTTCTTT.

The J gene is TRBJ1-3, the V gene TRBV3-1 (or the pseudogene TRBV3-2); 8 nucleotides align to TRBD1. Germline V lookup: CDR1 LGHDT, CDR2 YNNKEL (reference sequence). The CDR3 totals 14 residues. V lost 1 base to trimming and J lost 4 bases; unmatched junction nucleotides: 0. CDR3 nucleotide sequence: TGTGCCAGCAGCCAAGGGACAGGGGGAAACACCATATATTTT. Translating it yields CASSQGTGGNTIYF.

This clone appeared once. CDR3 coding DNA: TGCGCCAGCAGCCCGACGGACAGCCTCTTGAACACTGAAGCTTTCTTT. Its translation is CASSPTDSLLNTEAFF. The chain employs TRBV5-1 and TRBJ1-1; D perhaps matches TRBD1 (6 bases). This CDR3 spans 16 amino acids. The ends were cut back, 4 bases at V and 0 bases at J, with 16 bases in the middle. Germline loops: CDR1 SGHRS, CDR2 YFSETQ.

The chain links TRBV7-9 to TRBJ2-1; maybe TRBD2 (6 bases). The CDR3 is 14 amino acids. Deletions cut 5 bases from V and 7 bases from J, with 15 bases between. Germline V lookup: CDR1 SEHNR, CDR2 FQNEAQ (reference sequence). The CDR3: CASSASGGVNEQFF. The CDR3 coding sequence is TGTGCCAGCAGCGCCAGTGGCGGGGTGAATGAGCAGTTCTTC.

The chain is built from TRBV6-2 or TRBV6-3 and TRBJ2-5, with 7 bases fitting TRBD2. Unmatched junction bases numbered 2, after V lost 0 bases and J lost 1 base. This CDR3 is built from 15 residues. Germline V CDR1 and CDR2: MNHEY, SVGEGT. The CDR3 loop is CASSYSSSGQETQYF. The DNA of the CDR3 is TGTGCCAGCAGTTACTCATCTAGCGGCCAAGAGACCCAGTACTTC.

V is TRBV2 and J is TRBJ2-2; 9 positions agree with TRBD2. This CDR3 has 15 amino acids. Germline assignment: CDR1 SNHLY and CDR2 FYNNEI. V trimming: 6 bases; J trimming: 0 bases; junction bases outside the gene matches: 2. The CDR3 nucleotides are TGTGCCAGCAGCTCTAGCGGGGCGAACACCGGGGAGCTGTTTTTT. Protein product: CASSSSGANTGELFF.